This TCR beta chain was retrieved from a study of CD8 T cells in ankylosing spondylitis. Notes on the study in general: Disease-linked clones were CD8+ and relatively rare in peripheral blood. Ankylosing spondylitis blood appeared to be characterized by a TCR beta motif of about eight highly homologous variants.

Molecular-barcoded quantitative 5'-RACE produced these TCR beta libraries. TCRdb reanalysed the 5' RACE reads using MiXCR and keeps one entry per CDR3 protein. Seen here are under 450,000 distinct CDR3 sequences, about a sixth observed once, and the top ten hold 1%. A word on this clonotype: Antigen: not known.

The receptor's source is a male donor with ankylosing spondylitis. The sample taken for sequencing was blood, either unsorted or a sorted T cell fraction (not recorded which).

The CDR3 DNA is TGCGCCAGCAGCCAAGGCCAGGGGGCCGCAGATACGCAGTATTTT. Its translation: CASSQGQGAADTQYF. V and J are TRBV4-1 and TRBJ2-3; TRBD1 aligns across 8 bases. The V segment lost 1 base and the J segment 4 bases; nucleotides outside the gene matches: 4. The germline V gene encodes CDR1 MGHRA and CDR2 YSYEKL. This CDR3 has 15 residues.